This T cell receptor beta chain was recorded in a study of cytomegalovirus exposure and HLA in healthy donors. Whole-study results and caveats: Looking again later, the authors saw that most CMV-associated TCR beta chains seemed HLA-restricted. It was in a later analysis that TCR association rates were seen to vary by HLA locus, highest for DRB1 and lowest for HLA-C. Per a later analysis, HLA-associated TCR beta chains showed more clonal expansion than other, equally common TCR beta chains.

The length of the CDR3 is 16 residues. Per germline, CDR1 SGHTA and CDR2 FQGNSA. Trimming took off 5 bases at V and 4 bases at J, with 20 bases between the two ends. In the case of this clone: Its target is not known.

The PCR made use of 60 Vbeta and 13 Jbeta primers. Generated by immunoSEQ multiplex PCR, the TCRdb table keeps only in-frame clones and is missing some. The sample holds 100,000 to 150,000 clones, 75% to 90% seen once. The rearrangement uses TRBV7-2 and TRBJ1-2; perhaps TRBD1 as D (6 bases). This sequence originates from a woman between 35 and 50 years old in good health and CMV-seronegative. Source material: PBMCs. The chain's CDR3 is CASSLGPGGGGYGYTF. CDR3 DNA sequence: TGTGCCAGCAGCCTTGGGCCCGGGGGGGGCGGCTATGGCTACACCTTC.